A selection of T cell receptor beta chains follows, all from one sample in a study of graft-versus-host responses after intestinal transplantation. This table comes from immunoSEQ multiplex PCR, and its TCRdb copy is limited to in-frame clones, with some not included. The sample has more than 50,000 clones, under 95% seen once. The sample in question was PBMCs, obtained around 120 days after intestinal transplantation. These receptors all stem from a human patient who received an intestinal transplant, so some T cells may come from the graft donor. The CDR3 runs from the conserved cysteine through the conserved F or W. The D gene is left open where the match is weak. Rows give clone size only sometimes, using once, few, many, or a class for an expanded clone.

V gene	J gene	clone size	D gene	CDR3 protein	CDR3 DNA
TRBV28	TRBJ2-7	NA	NA	CASSLGAPSLLSYEQYF	TGTGCCAGCAGTCTCGGGGCCCCTTCCCTTCTATCCTACGAGCAGTACTTC
TRBV5-4	TRBJ2-2	NA	NA	CASSLYPSGTGELFF	TGTGCCAGCAGCTTGTACCCGAGCGGCACCGGGGAGCTGTTTTTT
TRBV6-1	TRBJ1-1	once	NA	CASSEGGGTEAFF	TGTGCCAGCAGTGAAGGGGGCGGAACTGAAGCTTTCTTT
TRBV28	TRBJ2-1	NA	NA	CASSLSVPGYNEQFF	TGTGCCAGCAGTTTATCTGTACCGGGTTATAATGAGCAGTTCTTC
TRBV7-8	TRBJ2-5	NA	TRBD2	CASSLTLAGGVQETQYF	TGTGCCAGCAGCTTAACTCTAGCGGGAGGAGTGCAAGAGACCCAGTACTTC
TRBV5-6	TRBJ2-5	NA	TRBD1	CASSPWTGVEKTQYF	TGTGCCAGCAGCCCTTGGACAGGGGTAGAGAAGACCCAGTACTTC
TRBV19	TRBJ1-3	NA	TRBD1	CASSYGTGWNTIYF	TGTGCCAGTAGCTACGGGACAGGGTGGAACACCATATATTTT
TRBV2	TRBJ2-7	NA	NA	CASSGPTHYEQYF	TGTGCCAGCAGCGGTCCCACCCATTACGAGCAGTACTTC
TRBV2	TRBJ2-7	NA	TRBD2	CASSNDRLAGRDYEQYF	TGTGCCAGCAGTAACGATCGACTAGCGGGACGCGATTACGAGCAGTACTTC
TRBV4-1	TRBJ1-1	NA	NA	CASSQDNRAEAFF	TGCGCCAGCAGCCAAGATAACAGGGCTGAAGCTTTCTTT
TRBV2	TRBJ1-4	NA	TRBD1	CASLEDRGGNEKLFF	TGTGCCAGCCTCGAAGACAGGGGCGGGAATGAAAAACTGTTTTTT
TRBV10-1	TRBJ2-1	NA	NA	CASSPGAYNEQFF	TGCGCCAGCAGCCCAGGGGCCTACAATGAGCAGTTCTTC
TRBV2	TRBJ1-5	once	NA	CASRTARGPNQPQHF	TGTGCCAGCAGGACCGCGAGGGGACCCAATCAGCCCCAGCATTTT
TRBV11-2	TRBJ2-5	NA	NA	CASSRFLVAPGTTEETQYF	TGTGCCAGCAGCCGTTTTTTGGTGGCACCGGGCACCACGGAAGAGACCCAGTACTTC
TRBV28	TRBJ2-7	NA	TRBD2	CASSLSGLAASYEQYF	TGTGCCAGCAGCCTCTCCGGACTAGCCGCCTCCTACGAGCAGTACTTC
TRBV7-8	TRBJ1-3	NA	NA	CASSFRDNTIYF	TGTGCCAGCAGCTTCCGGGACAACACCATATATTTT
TRBV5-5	TRBJ1-2	NA	TRBD1	CASTLTGVGGYTF	TGTGCCAGCACCCTGACAGGGGTGGGTGGCTACACCTTC
TRBV5-1	TRBJ2-7	NA	TRBD2	CASSLDGRGGTEQYF	TGCGCCAGCAGCTTGGACGGGCGGGGGGGAACCGAGCAGTACTTC
TRBV6-6	TRBJ1-4	NA	NA	CASSPREWNEKLFF	TGTGCCAGCAGTCCCCGGGAGTGGAATGAAAAACTGTTTTTT
TRBV2	TRBJ2-1	NA	NA	CANSGDSYNEQFF	TGTGCCAACTCGGGAGACTCCTACAATGAGCAGTTCTTC
TRBV29-1	TRBJ2-7	NA	TRBD1	CSARTGLSYEQYF	TGCAGCGCTCGGACAGGGCTCTCCTACGAGCAGTACTTC
TRBV19	TRBJ1-5	NA	TRBD1	CARGLRGPLSNQPQHF	TGTGCCAGGGGACTCAGGGGGCCCCTCAGCAATCAGCCCCAGCATTTT
TRBV6-6	TRBJ1-3	once	NA	CATGGSSGNTIYF	TGTGCCACCGGGGGGAGCTCTGGAAACACCATATATTTT
TRBV27	TRBJ2-7	NA	TRBD2	CASSFAGVYEQYF	TGTGCCAGCAGTTTTGCGGGGGTCTACGAGCAGTACTTC
TRBV6-5	TRBJ2-5	NA	TRBD2	CASSYGSGGLGETQYF	TGTGCCAGCAGTTACGGTAGCGGGGGCTTAGGAGAGACCCAGTACTTC
TRBV5-4	TRBJ2-7	once	TRBD1	CASSFLGQGYEQYF	TGTGCCAGCAGTTTTCTTGGACAGGGCTACGAGCAGTACTTC
TRBV21-1	TRBJ2-3	NA	NA	CASSKAKGHEVPDTQYF	TGTGCCAGCAGCAAAGCTAAAGGACACGAAGTCCCAGATACGCAGTATTTT
TRBV5-6	TRBJ2-7	NA	TRBD1	CASSRLGQGSSYEQYF	TGTGCCAGCAGTCGACTTGGACAGGGGAGCTCCTACGAGCAGTACTTC
TRBV15	TRBJ2-7	once	TRBD1	CATSRPGQGANKQYF	TGTGCCACCAGCAGGCCGGGACAGGGGGCAAACAAGCAGTACTTC
TRBV11-2	TRBJ2-1	NA	TRBD2	CASRGLARHSSNEQFF	TGTGCCAGCAGGGGACTAGCGCGACATTCCTCCAATGAGCAGTTCTTC
TRBV13	TRBJ2-2	NA	NA	CASSLPPGSWGTGELFF	TGTGCCAGCAGCTTACCTCCAGGGTCTTGGGGGACCGGGGAGCTGTTTTTT
TRBV6-1	TRBJ1-5	NA	NA	CASSEGRNQPQHF	TGTGCCAGCAGTGAAGGCAGGAACCAGCCCCAGCATTTT
TRBV21-1	TRBJ2-4	NA	NA	CASSKGTDPLAKNIQYF	TGTGCCAGCAGCAAAGGGACCGATCCTCTAGCCAAAAACATTCAGTACTTC
TRBV6-4	TRBJ1-5	NA	NA	CARRQSPWPQHF	TGTGCCAGAAGACAGTCCCCCTGGCCCCAGCATTTT
TRBV4-1	TRBJ2-5	NA	NA	CASSHPSFRQETQYF	TGCGCCAGCAGCCACCCGTCTTTCCGGCAAGAGACCCAGTACTTC